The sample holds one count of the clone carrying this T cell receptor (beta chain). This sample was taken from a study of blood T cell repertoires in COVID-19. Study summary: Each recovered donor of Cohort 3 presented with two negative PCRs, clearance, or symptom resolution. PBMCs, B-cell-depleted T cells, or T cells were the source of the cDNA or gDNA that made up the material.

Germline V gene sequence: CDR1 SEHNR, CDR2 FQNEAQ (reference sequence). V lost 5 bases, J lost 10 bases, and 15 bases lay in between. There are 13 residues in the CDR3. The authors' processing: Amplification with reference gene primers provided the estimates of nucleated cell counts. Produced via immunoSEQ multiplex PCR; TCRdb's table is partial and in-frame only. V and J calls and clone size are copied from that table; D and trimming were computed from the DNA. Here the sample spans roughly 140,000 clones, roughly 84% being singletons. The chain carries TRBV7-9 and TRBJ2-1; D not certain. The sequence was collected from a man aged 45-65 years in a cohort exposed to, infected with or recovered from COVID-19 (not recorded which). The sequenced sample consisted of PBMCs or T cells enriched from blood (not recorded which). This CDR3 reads CASSPPGTREQFF. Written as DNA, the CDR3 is TGTGCCAGCAGCCCCCCCGGAACGCGGGAGCAGTTCTTC.